These T cell receptor beta chains were read from a single sample in a study of T cell responses to AZD1222 COVID-19 vaccine. Assay used: immunoSEQ multiplex PCR; TCRdb lists only in-frame clones, some missing. The sample shows approximately 150,000 clones, approximately 90% of them seen only once. The starting material was peripheral blood, obtained on day 0 of AZD1222 vaccination. The origin of the receptors is an adult in good health. The CDR3 runs from the conserved cysteine through the conserved F or W. The D gene is left open where the match is weak. Size values are once, few and many counts, or a class for expanded clones, and some rows have none.

size,D,V,J,CDR3,DNA
.,.,TRBV13,TRBJ1-6,CASSLRQYNSPLHF,TGTGCCAGCAGCTTAAGACAGTATAATTCACCCCTCCACTTT
.,.,TRBV19,TRBJ1-4,CASSPLPVRFEKLFF,TGTGCCAGTAGCCCACTGCCGGTCCGGTTTGAAAAACTGTTTTTT
.,.,TRBV15,TRBJ1-1,CATSRDRQGMNTEAFF,TGTGCCACCAGCAGAGATCGGCAGGGAATGAACACTGAAGCTTTCTTT
.,.,TRBV27,TRBJ1-2,CASSLRGLGYTF,TGTGCCAGCAGTTTACGAGGGTTGGGCTACACCTTC
.,.,TRBV4-2,TRBJ1-2,CASSLAGGDYGYTF,TGTGCCAGCAGCCTAGCCGGGGGGGACTATGGCTACACCTTC
.,TRBD1,TRBV19,TRBJ1-1,CASSRDRVLTEAFF,TGTGCCAGTAGTCGGGACAGGGTTCTCACTGAAGCTTTCTTT
.,.,TRBV7-9,TRBJ2-1,CASSSRTRLGEQFF,TGTGCCAGCAGCTCGAGGACCCGCCTTGGGGAGCAGTTCTTC
.,.,TRBV7-2,TRBJ1-6,CASTRFNSPLHF,TGTGCCAGCACCCGATTCAATTCACCCCTCCACTTT
.,.,TRBV13,TRBJ1-6,CATSGGRGNSPLHF,TGTGCCACCTCAGGTGGAAGGGGTAATTCACCCCTCCACTTT
once,.,TRBV7-9,TRBJ2-7,CASTPGADSAGSYEQYF,TGTGCCAGCACCCCCGGGGCGGACAGCGCTGGCTCCTACGAGCAGTACTTC
.,.,TRBV19,TRBJ1-1,CPGTWGEAFF,TGCCCTGGAACGTGGGGAGAAGCTTTCTTT
.,.,TRBV19,TRBJ1-5,CASSKMNQLGGREEQPQHF,TGTGCCAGTAGCAAGATGAACCAATTGGGCGGAAGGGAGGAGCAGCCCCAGCATTTT
.,.,TRBV7-2,TRBJ2-1,CASSSLPSGEQFF,TGTGCCAGCAGCTCTCTTCCCTCAGGCGAGCAGTTCTTC
.,TRBD1,TRBV11-1,TRBJ1-6,CASSPGTGFGDSPLHF,TGTGCCAGCAGCCCCGGGACAGGGTTTGGAGATTCACCCCTCCACTTT
.,.,TRBV7-9,TRBJ1-6,CASSLVNSPLHF,TGTGCCAGCAGCTTGGTCAATTCACCCCTCCACTTT
.,.,TRBV6-5,TRBJ1-6,CASCKGTSYNSPLHF,TGTGCCTCATGTAAGGGCACCTCCTATAATTCACCCCTCCACTTT
.,.,TRBV7-2,TRBJ1-1,CASSSGLPNTEAFF,TGTGCCAGCAGTTCAGGACTGCCGAACACTGAAGCTTTCTTT
.,.,TRBV30,TRBJ1-2,CAWSSRNYGYTF,TGTGCCTGGAGTAGCAGAAACTATGGCTACACCTTC
.,.,TRBV6-6,TRBJ2-2,CASSYSKRTNTGELFF,TGTGCCAGCAGTTACTCGAAAAGGACGAACACCGGGGAGCTGTTTTTT
.,TRBD1,TRBV5-1,TRBJ2-7,CASSKGQGRYEQYF,TGCGCCAGCAGCAAGGGACAGGGGAGGTACGAGCAGTACTTC
once,TRBD1,TRBV11-2,TRBJ1-6,CASRGTGKPPLHF,TGTGCCAGCAGGGGGACAGGGAAACCACCCCTCCACTTT
.,TRBD1,TRBV6-5,TRBJ1-6,CATKGARSGSPLHF,TGTGCCACCAAGGGGGCAAGGTCAGGATCACCCCTCCACTTT
.,TRBD2,TRBV9,TRBJ2-3,CASSDSGGRDDTQYF,TGTGCCAGCAGCGACAGCGGGGGGCGGGACGATACGCAGTATTTT
.,TRBD1,TRBV4-3,TRBJ1-2,CASSQNWVTGENYGYTF,TGCGCCAGCAGCCAAAATTGGGTGACAGGGGAAAACTATGGCTACACCTTC
.,TRBD1,TRBV7-3,TRBJ2-7,CASSFKDRVAGLYEQYF,TGTGCCAGCAGCTTTAAGGACAGGGTGGCGGGGCTCTACGAGCAGTACTTC
few,.,TRBV19,TRBJ1-5,CASTHRGRSHRVNQPQHF,TGTGCCAGTACCCATAGGGGTAGGTCCCACCGGGTCAATCAGCCCCAGCATTTT
few,.,TRBV15,TRBJ2-7,CATSRDQGFVGHTYEQYF,TGTGCCACCAGCAGAGATCAGGGGTTCGTGGGACACACGTACGAGCAGTACTTC
.,.,TRBV9,TRBJ1-2,CASSVDPLNAAGYTF,TGTGCCAGCAGCGTCGACCCCCTGAATGCTGCTGGCTACACCTTC
few,TRBD2,TRBV11-3,TRBJ2-5,CASSKWEGETQYF,TGTGCCAGCAGCAAGTGGGAGGGAGAGACCCAGTACTTC
once,TRBD1,TRBV29-1,TRBJ2-5,CSARTGEETQYF,TGCAGCGCCCGGACAGGGGAAGAGACCCAGTACTTC
.,TRBD1,TRBV5-4,TRBJ1-4,CASSTTGIDEKLFF,TGTGCCAGCAGTACGACAGGGATAGATGAAAAACTGTTTTTT
.,.,TRBV27,TRBJ1-1,CASSFNSGSEAFF,TGTGCCAGCAGTTTTAATTCGGGATCTGAAGCTTTCTTT
.,.,TRBV5-5,TRBJ1-2,CASSLSTGPYGYTF,TGTGCCAGCAGCTTGTCGACAGGACCCTATGGCTACACCTTC
.,.,TRBV7-6,TRBJ1-1,CASSLRTLGTEAFF,TGTGCCAGCAGCTTAAGGACCCTTGGCACTGAAGCTTTCTTT
few,.,TRBV3-1/TRBV3-2,TRBJ1-2,CASSQDGGFSMRGYTF,TGTGCCAGCAGCCAAGATGGGGGATTTTCGATGAGAGGCTACACCTTC
.,TRBD1,TRBV11-1,TRBJ1-1,CASNDRGFTTEAFF,TGTGCCAGCAATGACAGGGGGTTTACCACTGAAGCTTTCTTT
.,.,TRBV5-1,TRBJ2-3,CASSKRGPGDTQYF,TGCGCCAGCAGTAAACGGGGGCCGGGGGATACGCAGTATTTT
.,TRBD2,TRBV13,TRBJ2-7,CASSLGELGLAGDEQYF,TGTGCCAGCAGCTTAGGGGAGTTGGGACTAGCGGGGGACGAGCAGTACTTC
.,.,TRBV2,TRBJ1-2,CASSPLDNYGYTF,TGTGCCAGCAGCCCTCTTGATAACTATGGCTACACCTTC
.,TRBD1,TRBV29-1,TRBJ1-1,CSAEYLQGANEAFF,TGCAGCGCCGAGTACTTACAGGGGGCTAATGAAGCTTTCTTT
.,.,TRBV28,TRBJ2-5,CAVGGGGQGETQYF,TGTGCCGTGGGCGGCGGGGGCCAAGGGGAGACCCAGTACTTC
.,TRBD2,TRBV28,TRBJ2-7,CASSFPTSGGRNEQYF,TGTGCCAGCAGTTTCCCGACTAGCGGGGGGAGAAACGAGCAGTACTTC
.,.,TRBV7-6,TRBJ1-1,CASSYDRSDTEAFF,TGTGCCAGCAGCTACGACAGGTCGGACACTGAAGCTTTCTTT
.,TRBD1,TRBV29-1,TRBJ1-2,CSVESGWTGGDGYTF,TGCAGCGTTGAATCCGGTTGGACAGGGGGGGATGGCTACACCTTC
.,.,TRBV6-4,TRBJ2-2,CASSDSPGQNTGELFF,TGTGCCAGCAGTGACTCCCCGGGACAGAACACCGGGGAGCTGTTTTTT
.,TRBD1,TRBV9,TRBJ2-7,CASSVDAGQAYEQYF,TGTGCCAGCAGCGTAGACGCTGGACAGGCCTACGAGCAGTACTTC
few,.,TRBV21-1,TRBJ1-1,CASSSSGTGGSTEAFF,TGTGCCAGCAGCTCCTCAGGGACAGGGGGCAGCACTGAAGCTTTCTTT
.,TRBD1,TRBV18,TRBJ1-5,CASSPGTGGYQPQHF,TGTGCCAGCTCTCCCGGGACAGGAGGTTATCAGCCCCAGCATTTT
.,TRBD1,TRBV5-4,TRBJ1-6,CASSLTGQGSPLHF,TGTGCCAGCAGCTTGACAGGACAGGGGTCACCCCTCCACTTT
.,.,TRBV6-2/TRBV6-3,TRBJ1-1,CASSYWSAEAFF,TGTGCCAGCAGTTACTGGTCGGCTGAAGCTTTCTTT
.,.,TRBV20-1,TRBJ1-5,CSASKTPNQPQHF,TGCAGTGCTAGTAAGACCCCCAATCAGCCCCAGCATTTT
.,.,TRBV3-1/TRBV3-2,TRBJ2-1,CASSQEGTAGYNEQFF,TGTGCCAGCAGCCAAGAGGGGACAGCGGGGTACAATGAGCAGTTCTTC
.,.,TRBV2,TRBJ1-5,CASSEGLENQPQHF,TGTGCCAGCAGTGAAGGGTTGGAGAATCAGCCCCAGCATTTT
.,.,TRBV11-3,TRBJ1-6,CASSSDSYNSPLHF,TGTGCCAGCAGCTCGGACAGTTATAATTCACCCCTCCACTTT
.,.,TRBV21-1,TRBJ2-7,CASSSTVISYEQYF,TGTGCCAGCAGCTCGACAGTAATCTCCTACGAGCAGTACTTC
.,TRBD1,TRBV10-3,TRBJ2-7,CAISGTAGTGGEQYF,TGTGCCATCAGTGGGACCGCCGGGACAGGGGGCGAGCAGTACTTC
.,.,TRBV15,TRBJ2-7,CATSRDYRAEDEQYF,TGTGCCACCAGCAGAGATTATCGGGCTGAGGACGAGCAGTACTTC
once,.,TRBV5-4,TRBJ2-7,CASSLAGTYEQYF,TGTGCCAGCAGCTTGGCAGGAACCTACGAGCAGTACTTC
.,TRBD1,TRBV7-9,TRBJ2-3,CASSRRTGATDTQYF,TGTGCCAGCAGCCGCCGAACAGGGGCCACAGATACGCAGTATTTT